Reported below is one TCR beta chain. Its target is not known. This sample is part of a study of Ad26.COV2.S vaccination and SARS-CoV-2 variants. Study overall: Intramuscular Ad26.COV2.S at 5x10^10 or 1x10^11 viral particles.

Points from the study as a whole: Spike-specific responses of CD8+ and CD4+ T cells were reported to display substantial breadth after vaccination. It is possible that the TCR breadth and depth analyses underestimated the total T cell responses.

The ends were cut back, 1 base at V and 8 bases at J, with 9 bases in the middle. There are 12 residues in the CDR3. The germline V gene encodes CDR1 SGHKS and CDR2 YYEKEE (reference sequence). The sample's treatment: some 20 received Ad26.COV2.S at low or high dose, single or two shots; about five received placebo; per-sample allocation not given. Sampling was done on day 63 after the first vaccine or placebo injection. Participants' vaccine, an Ad26 vector, delivered Wuhan-strain SARS-CoV-2 spike. This table comes from immunoSEQ multiplex PCR, and its TCRdb copy is limited to in-frame clones, with some not included. Of approximately 500,000 clones in the sample, around 85% were seen once.

The sample was peripheral blood, taken in a trial of Ad26.COV2.S vaccine versus placebo. The clonotype originates from a person between 18 and 65 years old who received the Ad26.COV2.S COVID-19 vaccine or a placebo. V gene TRBV5-5 combines with J gene TRBJ1-2; D is uncertain. In DNA form, the CDR3 reads TGTGCCAGCAGCTTGAATGAAAACGGCTACACCTTC. Residues: CASSLNENGYTF.